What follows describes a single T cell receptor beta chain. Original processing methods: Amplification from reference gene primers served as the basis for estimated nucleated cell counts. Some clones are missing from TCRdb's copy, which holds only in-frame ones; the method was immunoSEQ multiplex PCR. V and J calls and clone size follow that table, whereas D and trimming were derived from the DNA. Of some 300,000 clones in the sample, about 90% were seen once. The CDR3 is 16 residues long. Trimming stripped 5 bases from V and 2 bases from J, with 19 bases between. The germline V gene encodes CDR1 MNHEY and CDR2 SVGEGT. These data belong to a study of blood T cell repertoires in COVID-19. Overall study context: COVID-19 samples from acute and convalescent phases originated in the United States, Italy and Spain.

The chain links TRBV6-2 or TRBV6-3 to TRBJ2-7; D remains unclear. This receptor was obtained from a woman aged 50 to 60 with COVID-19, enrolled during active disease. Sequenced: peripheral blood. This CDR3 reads CASSTTRLQRPYEQYF. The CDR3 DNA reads TGTGCCAGCAGTACTACCCGACTCCAGAGACCCTACGAGCAGTACTTC.